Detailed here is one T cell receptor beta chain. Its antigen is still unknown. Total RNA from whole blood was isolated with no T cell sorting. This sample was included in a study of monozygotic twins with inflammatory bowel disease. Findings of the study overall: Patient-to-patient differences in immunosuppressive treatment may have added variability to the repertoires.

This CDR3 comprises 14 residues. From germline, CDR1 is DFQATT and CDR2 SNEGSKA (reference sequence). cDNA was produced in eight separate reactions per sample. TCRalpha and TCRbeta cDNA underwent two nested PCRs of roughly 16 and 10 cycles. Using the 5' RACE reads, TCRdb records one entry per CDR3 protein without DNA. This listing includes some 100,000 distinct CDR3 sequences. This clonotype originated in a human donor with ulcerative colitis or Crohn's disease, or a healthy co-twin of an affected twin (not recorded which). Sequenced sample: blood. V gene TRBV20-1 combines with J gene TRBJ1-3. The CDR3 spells CSASRGDSGNTIYF.